The 13 T cell receptor beta chains below come from one sample, sequenced in a study of CXCR3-negative and CXCR3-positive naive CD8 T cells. The authors made the TRB cDNA libraries by 5' RACE using UMI labels. For each CDR3 protein, TCRdb gives one entry from its re-call of the 5' RACE reads, without DNA. This sample contains approximately 130,000 distinct CDR3 sequences. Their target antigens are unknown. Study conclusions and caveats: Naive CXCR3-positive cells had TRB CDR3s more hydrophobic than those of CXCR3-negative naive cells.

Specimen: naive CXCR3+ CD8+ T cells from blood. Subset reported: CD45RO-CCR7+CD27+CD95- naive CD8+ T cells expressing CXCR3 (TNR3+). The receptors derive from a human donor in good health. Some clones in this sample may be carry-over from other donors' samples.

This chain links TRBV20-1 with TRBJ1-3; TCRdb gives TRBD1 as the D gene, but with no DNA this cannot be confirmed. The CDR3 extends over 16 amino acids. Germline V gives CDR1 DFQATT, CDR2 SNEGSKA (reference sequence). This chain's CDR3 is CSASGTGGGSGNTIYF.

The genes are TRBV6-1 and TRBJ2-7; TCRdb's D call of TRBD1 is untestable without DNA. Germline CDR1 and CDR2: MNHNS and SASEGT. The CDR3 is 13 amino acids. The CDR3 spells CASSRPKVYEQYF.

CDR3: CASSFGTGPYGYTF. The chain combines TRBV27 with TRBJ1-2; lacking DNA, the TRBD1 call made by TCRdb goes unchecked. The CDR3 is 14 residues long. The V gene's germline CDR1 is MNHEY and CDR2 SMNVEV (reference sequence).

This chain connects TRBV7-9 to TRBJ2-7. Germline CDR1 and CDR2: SEHNR and FQNEAQ (reference sequence). There are 12 residues in the CDR3. Here the CDR3 reads CASSPRNYEQYF.

The chain employs TRBV5-1 and TRBJ2-7; TCRdb names TRBD1, which stays unverified in the absence of DNA. This CDR3 is 14 amino acids long. Germline CDR1 reads SGHRS; CDR2 reads YFSETQ. The CDR3 region is CASSWGDQDREQYF.

This sequence joins TRBV7-9 and TRBJ1-1. The germline gives CDR1 SEHNR, CDR2 FQNEAQ (reference sequence). CDR3 size: 14 residues. The CDR3 sequence is CASSLIGEDTEAFF.

This chain connects TRBV27 to TRBJ1-1. CDR1 is MNHEY, CDR2 SMNVEV, per germline (reference sequence). The CDR3 runs 13 residues. The chain's CDR3 is CASSLQKNTEAFF.

The chain employs TRBV28 and TRBJ2-7; TCRdb proposes TRBD2, but this gene call is untestable without DNA. Germline CDR1 is MDHEN and CDR2 is SYDVKM. There are 14 residues in the CDR3. CDR3 protein: CASSLRGSAYEQYF. Complete variable domain (other parts from reference TRBV28 and TRBJ2-7): DVKVTQSSRYLVKRTGEKVFLECVQDMDHENMFWYRQDPGLGLRLIYFSYDVKMKEKGDIPEGYSVSREKKERFSLILESASTNQTSMYLCASSLRGSAYEQYFGPGTRLTVT.

The chain is built from TRBV7-6 and TRBJ2-1; lacking DNA, the TRBD2 call made by TCRdb goes unchecked. The CDR3 contains 13 residues. Germline V gives CDR1 SGHVS, CDR2 FNYEAQ. CDR3: CASEEIGRGEQFF.

This sequence joins TRBV19 and TRBJ2-7; TCRdb's D call of TRBD2 is untestable without DNA. CDR1 LNHDA and CDR2 SQIVND come from the germline V gene (reference sequence). This CDR3 spans 14 amino acids. This CDR3 reads CASSMNSGSHEQYF.

The chain links TRBV13 to TRBJ2-7; lacking DNA, the TRBD1 call made by TCRdb goes unchecked. The CDR3 is 13 residues long. The germline V gene has CDR1 PRHDT and CDR2 FYEKMQ (reference sequence). The CDR3 spells CASSSQLEGGQYF.

The V and J genes are TRBV12-3 or TRBV12-4 and TRBJ2-5. CDR3 length: 14 residues. CDR3 loop: CASRHVVPDETQYF.

The chain couples TRBV7-9 to TRBJ2-3; the TCRdb D gene call, TRBD2, has no DNA to confirm it. The CDR3 contains 13 residues. The germline V gene has CDR1 SEHNR and CDR2 FQNEAQ (reference sequence). The CDR3 is CASSGLGADTQYF.